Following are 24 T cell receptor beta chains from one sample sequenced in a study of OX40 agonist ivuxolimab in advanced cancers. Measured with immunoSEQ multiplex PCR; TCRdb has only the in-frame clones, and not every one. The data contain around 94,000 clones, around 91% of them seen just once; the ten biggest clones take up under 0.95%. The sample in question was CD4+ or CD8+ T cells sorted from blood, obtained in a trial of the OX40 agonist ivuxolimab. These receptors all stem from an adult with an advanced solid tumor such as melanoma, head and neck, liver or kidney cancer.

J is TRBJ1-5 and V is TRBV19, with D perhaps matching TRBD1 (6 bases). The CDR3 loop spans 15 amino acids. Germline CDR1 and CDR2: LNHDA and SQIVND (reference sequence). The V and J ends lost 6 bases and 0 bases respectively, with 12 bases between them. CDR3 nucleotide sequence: TGTGCCAGTAGCGACAGGCCCGATAGCAATCAGCCCCAGCATTTT. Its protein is CASSDRPDSNQPQHF.

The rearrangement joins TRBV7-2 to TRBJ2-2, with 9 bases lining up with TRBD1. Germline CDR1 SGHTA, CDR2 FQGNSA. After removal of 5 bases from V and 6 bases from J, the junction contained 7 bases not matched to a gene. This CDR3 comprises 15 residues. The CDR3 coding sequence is TGTGCCAGCAGCCTGGGACAGGGAGGGGCCGGGGAGCTGTTTTTT. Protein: CASSLGQGGAGELFF.

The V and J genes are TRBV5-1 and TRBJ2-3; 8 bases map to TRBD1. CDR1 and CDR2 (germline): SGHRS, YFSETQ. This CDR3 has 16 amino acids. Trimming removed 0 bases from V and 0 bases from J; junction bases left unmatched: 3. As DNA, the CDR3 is TGCGCCAGCAGCTTGGCGACAGGGGTTAGCACAGATACGCAGTATTTT. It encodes CASSLATGVSTDTQYF.

CDR3 loop: CAISELVASTGEQYF. DNA for the CDR3: TGTGCCATCAGTGAGTTGGTAGCCAGTACTGGGGAGCAGTACTTC. The gene calls are TRBV10-3 and TRBJ2-7, with no clear D. Trimming pared 1 base from V and 7 bases from J, leaving 17 bases between. Germline values: CDR1 ENHRY, CDR2 SYGVKD. The CDR3 totals 15 residues.

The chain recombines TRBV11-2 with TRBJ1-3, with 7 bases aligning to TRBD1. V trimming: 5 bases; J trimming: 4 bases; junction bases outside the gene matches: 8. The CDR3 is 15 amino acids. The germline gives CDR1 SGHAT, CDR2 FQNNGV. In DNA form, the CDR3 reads TGTGCCAGCAGCACATCCGGGACAGCAGGAAACACCATATATTTT. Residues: CASSTSGTAGNTIYF.

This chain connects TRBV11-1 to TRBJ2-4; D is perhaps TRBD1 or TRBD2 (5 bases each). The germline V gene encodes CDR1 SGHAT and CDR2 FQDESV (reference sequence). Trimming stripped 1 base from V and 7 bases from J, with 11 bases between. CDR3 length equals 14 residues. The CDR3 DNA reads TGTGCCAGCAGCTTAGGTAGGGACGGGAACATTCAGTACTTC. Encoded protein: CASSLGRDGNIQYF.

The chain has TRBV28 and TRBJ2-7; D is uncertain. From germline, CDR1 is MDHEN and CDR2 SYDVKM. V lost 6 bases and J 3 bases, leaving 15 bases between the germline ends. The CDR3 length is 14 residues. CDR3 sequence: CASRRLGLGYEQYF. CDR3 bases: TGTGCCAGCAGACGACTCGGGCTGGGCTACGAGCAGTACTTC.

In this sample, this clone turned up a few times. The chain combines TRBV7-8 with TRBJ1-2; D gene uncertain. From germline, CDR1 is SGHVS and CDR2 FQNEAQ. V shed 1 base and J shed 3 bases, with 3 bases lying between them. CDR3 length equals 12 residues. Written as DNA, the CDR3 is TGTGCCAGCAGCTTAGAATACTATGGCTACACCTTC. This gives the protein CASSLEYYGYTF.

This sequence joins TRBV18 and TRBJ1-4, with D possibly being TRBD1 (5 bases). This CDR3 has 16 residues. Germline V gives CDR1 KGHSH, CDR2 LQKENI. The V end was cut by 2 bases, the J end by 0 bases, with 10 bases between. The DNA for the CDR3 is TGTGCCAGCTCACCAATCCAGGGTACAACTAATGAAAAACTGTTTTTT. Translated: CASSPIQGTTNEKLFF.

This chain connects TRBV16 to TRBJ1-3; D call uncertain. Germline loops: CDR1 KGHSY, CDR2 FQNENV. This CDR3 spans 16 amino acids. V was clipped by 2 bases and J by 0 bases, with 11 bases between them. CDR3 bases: TGTGCCAGCAGCCAACGCGCGGGGAACTCTGGAAACACCATATATTTT. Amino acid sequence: CASSQRAGNSGNTIYF.

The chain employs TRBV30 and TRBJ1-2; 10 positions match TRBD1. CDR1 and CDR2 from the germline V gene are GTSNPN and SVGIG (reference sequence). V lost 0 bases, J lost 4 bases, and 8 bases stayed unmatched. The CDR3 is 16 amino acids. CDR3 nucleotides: TGTGCCTGGAGTGTGAAAAGGACAGGGGGTACCTATGGCTACACCTTC. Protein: CAWSVKRTGGTYGYTF.

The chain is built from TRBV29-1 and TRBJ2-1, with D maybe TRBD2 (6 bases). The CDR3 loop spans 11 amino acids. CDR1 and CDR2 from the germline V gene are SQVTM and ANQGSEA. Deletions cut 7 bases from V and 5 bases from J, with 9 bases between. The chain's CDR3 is CSGTIHNEQFF. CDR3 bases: TGCAGCGGGACTATTCACAATGAGCAGTTCTTC.

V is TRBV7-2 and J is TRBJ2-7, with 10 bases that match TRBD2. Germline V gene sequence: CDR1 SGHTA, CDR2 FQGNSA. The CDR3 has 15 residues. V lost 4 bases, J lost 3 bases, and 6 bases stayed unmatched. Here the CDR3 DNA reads TGTGCCAGCAGCTCGGCCGGGACTAGCGTCTACGAGCAGTACTTC. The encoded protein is CASSSAGTSVYEQYF. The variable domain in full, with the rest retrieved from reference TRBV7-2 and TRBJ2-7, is GAGVSQSPSNKVTEKGKDVELRCDPISGHTALYWYRQSLGQGLEFLIYFQGNSAPDKSGLPSDRFSAERTGGSVSTLTIQRTQQEDSAVYLCASSSAGTSVYEQYFGPGTRLTVT.

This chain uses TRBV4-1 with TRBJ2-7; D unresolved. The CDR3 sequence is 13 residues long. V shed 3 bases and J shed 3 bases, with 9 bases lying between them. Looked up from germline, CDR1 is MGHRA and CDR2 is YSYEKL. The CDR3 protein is CASSHSTGYEQYF. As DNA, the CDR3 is TGCGCCAGCAGCCATAGCACGGGCTACGAGCAGTACTTC.

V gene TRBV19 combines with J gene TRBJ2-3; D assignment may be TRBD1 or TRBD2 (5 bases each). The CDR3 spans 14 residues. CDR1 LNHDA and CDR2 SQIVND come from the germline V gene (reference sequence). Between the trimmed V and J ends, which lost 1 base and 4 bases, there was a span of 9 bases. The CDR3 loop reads CASSIGGSADTQYF. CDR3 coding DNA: TGTGCCAGTAGTATAGGGGGGTCAGCAGATACGCAGTATTTT.

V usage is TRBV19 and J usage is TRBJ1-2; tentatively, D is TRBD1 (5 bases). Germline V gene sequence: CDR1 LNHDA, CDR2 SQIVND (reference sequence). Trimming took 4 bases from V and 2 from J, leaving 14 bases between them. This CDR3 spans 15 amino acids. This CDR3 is CASSTLRDGNYGYTF. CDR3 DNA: TGTGCCAGTAGTACGTTGAGGGACGGAAACTATGGCTACACCTTC.

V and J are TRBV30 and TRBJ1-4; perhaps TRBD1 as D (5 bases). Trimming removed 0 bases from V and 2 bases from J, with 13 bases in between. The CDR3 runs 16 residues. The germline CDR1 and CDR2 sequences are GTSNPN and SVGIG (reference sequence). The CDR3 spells CAWSVPAGRTNEKLFF. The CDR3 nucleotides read TGTGCCTGGAGTGTACCGGCAGGGAGGACTAATGAAAAACTGTTTTTT.

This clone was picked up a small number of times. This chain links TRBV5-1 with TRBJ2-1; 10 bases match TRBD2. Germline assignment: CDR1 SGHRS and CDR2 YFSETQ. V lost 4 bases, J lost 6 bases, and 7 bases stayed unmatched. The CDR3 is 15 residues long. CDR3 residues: CASSKGLASLNEQFF. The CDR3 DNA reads TGCGCCAGCAGCAAGGGACTAGCGAGCCTCAATGAGCAGTTCTTC.

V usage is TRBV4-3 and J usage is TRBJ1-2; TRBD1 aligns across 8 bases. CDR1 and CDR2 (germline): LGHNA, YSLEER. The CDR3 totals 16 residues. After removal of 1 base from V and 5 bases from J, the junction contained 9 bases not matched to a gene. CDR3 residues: CASSQVVRDRLYGYTF. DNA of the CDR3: TGCGCCAGCAGCCAAGTCGTCCGGGACAGGCTATATGGCTACACCTTC.

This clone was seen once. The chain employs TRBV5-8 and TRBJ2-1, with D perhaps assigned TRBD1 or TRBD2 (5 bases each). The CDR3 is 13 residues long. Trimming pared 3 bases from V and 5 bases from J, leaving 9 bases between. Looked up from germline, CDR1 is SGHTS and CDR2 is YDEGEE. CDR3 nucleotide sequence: TGTGCCAGCAGCTGGGGACGCGACAATGAGCAGTTCTTC. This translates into CASSWGRDNEQFF.

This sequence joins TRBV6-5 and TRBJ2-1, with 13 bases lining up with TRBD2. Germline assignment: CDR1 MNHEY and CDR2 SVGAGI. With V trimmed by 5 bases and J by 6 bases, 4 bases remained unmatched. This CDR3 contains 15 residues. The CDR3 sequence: CASSPWTSGGNEQFF. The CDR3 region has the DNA TGTGCCAGCAGTCCTTGGACTAGCGGGGGCAATGAGCAGTTCTTC.

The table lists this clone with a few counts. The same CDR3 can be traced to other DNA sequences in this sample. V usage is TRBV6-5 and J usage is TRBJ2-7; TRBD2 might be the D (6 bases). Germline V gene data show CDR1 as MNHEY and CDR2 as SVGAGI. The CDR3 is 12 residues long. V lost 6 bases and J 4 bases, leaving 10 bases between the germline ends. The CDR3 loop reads CASRGGGYEQYF. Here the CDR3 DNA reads TGTGCCAGCAGAGGTGGGGGGTACGAGCAGTACTTC.

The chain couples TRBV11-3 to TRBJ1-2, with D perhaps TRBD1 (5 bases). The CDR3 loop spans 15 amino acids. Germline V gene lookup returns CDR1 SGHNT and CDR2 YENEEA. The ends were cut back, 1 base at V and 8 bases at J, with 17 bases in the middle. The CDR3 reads CASSLVASGARGYTF. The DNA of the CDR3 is TGTGCCAGCAGCTTAGTAGCGTCCGGGGCGCGGGGCTACACCTTC. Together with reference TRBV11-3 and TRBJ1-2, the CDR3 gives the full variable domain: EAGVVQSPRYKIIEKKQPVAFWCNPISGHNTLYWYLQNLGQGPELLIRYENEEAVDDSQLPKDRFSAERLKGVDSTLKIQPAELGDSAVYLCASSLVASGARGYTFGSGTRLTVV.

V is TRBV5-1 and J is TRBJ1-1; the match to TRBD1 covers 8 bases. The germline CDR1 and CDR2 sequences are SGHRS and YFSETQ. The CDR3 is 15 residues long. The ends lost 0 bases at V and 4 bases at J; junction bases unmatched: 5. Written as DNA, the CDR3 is TGCGCCAGCAGCTTGGCCAGGGGGCGAGGCACTGAAGCTTTCTTT. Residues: CASSLARGRGTEAFF.